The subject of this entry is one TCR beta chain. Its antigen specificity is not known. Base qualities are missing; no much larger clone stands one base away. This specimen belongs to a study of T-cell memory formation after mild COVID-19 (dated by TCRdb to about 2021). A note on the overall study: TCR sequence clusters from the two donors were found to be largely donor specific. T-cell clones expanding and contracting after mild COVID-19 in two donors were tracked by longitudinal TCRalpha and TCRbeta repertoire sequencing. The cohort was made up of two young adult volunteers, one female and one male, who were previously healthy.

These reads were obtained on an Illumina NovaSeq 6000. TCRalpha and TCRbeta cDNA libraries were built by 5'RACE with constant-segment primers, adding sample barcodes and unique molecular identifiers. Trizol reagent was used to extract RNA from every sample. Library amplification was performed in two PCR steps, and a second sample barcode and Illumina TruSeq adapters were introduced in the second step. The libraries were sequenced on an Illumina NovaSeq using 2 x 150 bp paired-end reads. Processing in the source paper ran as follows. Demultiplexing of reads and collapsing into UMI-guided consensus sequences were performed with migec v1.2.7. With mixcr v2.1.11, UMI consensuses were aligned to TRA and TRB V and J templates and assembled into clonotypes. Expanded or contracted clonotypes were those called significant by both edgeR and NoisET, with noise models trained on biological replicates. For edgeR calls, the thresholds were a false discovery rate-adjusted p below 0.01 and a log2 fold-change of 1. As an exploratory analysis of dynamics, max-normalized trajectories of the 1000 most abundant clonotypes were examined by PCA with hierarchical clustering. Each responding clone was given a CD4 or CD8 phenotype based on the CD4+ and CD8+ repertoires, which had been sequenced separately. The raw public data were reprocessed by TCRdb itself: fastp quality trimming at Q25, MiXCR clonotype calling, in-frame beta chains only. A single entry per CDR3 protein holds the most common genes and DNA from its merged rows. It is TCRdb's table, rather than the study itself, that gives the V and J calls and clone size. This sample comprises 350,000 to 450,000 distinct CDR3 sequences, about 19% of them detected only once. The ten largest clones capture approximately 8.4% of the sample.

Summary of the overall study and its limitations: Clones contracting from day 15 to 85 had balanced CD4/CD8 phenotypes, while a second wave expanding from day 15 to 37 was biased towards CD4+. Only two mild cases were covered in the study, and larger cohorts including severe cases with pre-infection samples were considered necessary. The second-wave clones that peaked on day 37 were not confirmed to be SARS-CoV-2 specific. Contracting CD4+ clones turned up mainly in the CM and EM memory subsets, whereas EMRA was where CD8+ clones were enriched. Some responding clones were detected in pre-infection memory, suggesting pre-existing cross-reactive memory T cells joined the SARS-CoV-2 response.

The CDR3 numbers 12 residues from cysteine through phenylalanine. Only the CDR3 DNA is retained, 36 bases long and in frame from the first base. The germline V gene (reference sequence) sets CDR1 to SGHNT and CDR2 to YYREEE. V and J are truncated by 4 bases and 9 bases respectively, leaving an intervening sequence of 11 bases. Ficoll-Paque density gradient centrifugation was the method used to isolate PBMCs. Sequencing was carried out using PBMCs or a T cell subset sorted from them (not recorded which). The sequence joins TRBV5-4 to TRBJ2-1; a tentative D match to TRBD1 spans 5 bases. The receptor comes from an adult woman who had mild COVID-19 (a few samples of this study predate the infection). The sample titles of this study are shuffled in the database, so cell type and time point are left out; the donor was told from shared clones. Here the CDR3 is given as CASSPTVSEQFF. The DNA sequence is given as TGTGCCAGCAGCCCGACAGTGAGTGAGCAGTTCTTC.